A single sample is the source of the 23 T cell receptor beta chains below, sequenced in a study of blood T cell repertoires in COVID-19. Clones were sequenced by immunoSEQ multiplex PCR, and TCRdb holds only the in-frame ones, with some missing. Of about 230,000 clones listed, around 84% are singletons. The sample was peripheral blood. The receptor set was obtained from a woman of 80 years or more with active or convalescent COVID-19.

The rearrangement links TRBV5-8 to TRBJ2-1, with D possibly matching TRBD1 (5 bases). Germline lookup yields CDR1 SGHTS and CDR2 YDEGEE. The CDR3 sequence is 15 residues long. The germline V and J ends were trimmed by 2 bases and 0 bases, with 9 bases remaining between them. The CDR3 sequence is CASSFGQGSYNEQFF. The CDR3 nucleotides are TGTGCCAGCAGCTTTGGTCAGGGCTCCTACAATGAGCAGTTCTTC.

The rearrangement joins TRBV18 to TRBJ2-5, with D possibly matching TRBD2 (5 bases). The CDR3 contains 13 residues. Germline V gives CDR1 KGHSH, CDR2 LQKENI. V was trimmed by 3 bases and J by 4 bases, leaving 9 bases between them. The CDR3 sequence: CASSPRAGETQYF. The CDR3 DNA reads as TGTGCCAGCTCACCGAGGGCGGGAGAGACCCAGTACTTC.

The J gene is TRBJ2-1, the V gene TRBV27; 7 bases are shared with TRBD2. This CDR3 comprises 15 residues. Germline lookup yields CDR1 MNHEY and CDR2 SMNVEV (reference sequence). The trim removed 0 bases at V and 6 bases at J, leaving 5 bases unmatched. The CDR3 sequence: CASSLSRLAPNEQFF. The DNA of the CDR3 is TGTGCCAGCAGTTTATCGAGACTAGCCCCCAATGAGCAGTTCTTC.

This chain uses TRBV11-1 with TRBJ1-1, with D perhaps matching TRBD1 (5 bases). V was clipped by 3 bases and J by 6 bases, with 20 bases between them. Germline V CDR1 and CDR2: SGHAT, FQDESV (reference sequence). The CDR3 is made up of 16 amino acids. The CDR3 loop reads CASSFHQSAGVAEAFF. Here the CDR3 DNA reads TGTGCCAGCAGCTTTCATCAATCCGCGGGGGTGGCTGAAGCTTTCTTT.

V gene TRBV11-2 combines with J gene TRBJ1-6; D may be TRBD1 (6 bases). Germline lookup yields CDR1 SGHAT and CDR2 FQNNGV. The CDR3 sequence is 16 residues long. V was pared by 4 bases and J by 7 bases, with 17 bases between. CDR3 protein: CASSSYRDKINSPLHF. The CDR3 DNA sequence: TGTGCCAGCAGCTCATACAGGGATAAAATAAATTCACCCCTCCACTTT.

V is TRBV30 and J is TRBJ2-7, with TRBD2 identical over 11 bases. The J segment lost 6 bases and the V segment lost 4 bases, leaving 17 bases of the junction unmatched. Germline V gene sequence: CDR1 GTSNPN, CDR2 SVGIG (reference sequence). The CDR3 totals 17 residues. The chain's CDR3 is CAWNLTSGSLIWLEQYF. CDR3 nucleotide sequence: TGTGCCTGGAATCTTACTAGCGGGAGTCTTATCTGGCTCGAGCAGTACTTC. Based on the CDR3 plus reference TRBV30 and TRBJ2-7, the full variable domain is SQTIHQWPATLVQPVGSPLSLECTVEGTSNPNLYWYRQAAGRGLQLLFYSVGIGQISSEVPQNLSASRPQDRQFILSSKKLLLSDSGFYLCAWNLTSGSLIWLEQYFGPGTRLTVT.

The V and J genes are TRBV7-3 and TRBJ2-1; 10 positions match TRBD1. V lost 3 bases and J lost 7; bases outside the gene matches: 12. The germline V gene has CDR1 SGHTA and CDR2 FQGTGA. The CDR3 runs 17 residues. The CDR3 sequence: CASSLRPPGQGYNEQFF. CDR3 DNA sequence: TGTGCCAGCAGCTTGCGGCCCCCGGGACAGGGGTATAATGAGCAGTTCTTC.

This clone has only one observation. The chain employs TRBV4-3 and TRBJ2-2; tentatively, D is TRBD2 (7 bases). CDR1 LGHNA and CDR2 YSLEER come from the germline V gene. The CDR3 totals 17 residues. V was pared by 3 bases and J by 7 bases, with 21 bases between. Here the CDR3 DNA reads TGCGCCAGCAGCCAGGACTGGAGGAGGGGGGGGAGCGGGGAGCTGTTTTTT. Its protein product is CASSQDWRRGGSGELFF.

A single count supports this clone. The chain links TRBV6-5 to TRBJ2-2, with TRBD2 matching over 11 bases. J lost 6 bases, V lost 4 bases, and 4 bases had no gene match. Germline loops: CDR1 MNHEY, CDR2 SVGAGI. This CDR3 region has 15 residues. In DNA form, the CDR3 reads TGTGCCAGCAGTTTAGCGGGAGGGCGGTCCGGGGAGCTGTTTTTT. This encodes CASSLAGGRSGELFF.

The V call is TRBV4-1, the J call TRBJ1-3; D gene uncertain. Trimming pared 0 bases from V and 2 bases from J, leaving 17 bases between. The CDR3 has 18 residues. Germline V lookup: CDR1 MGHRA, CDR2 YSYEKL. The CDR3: CASSQDGSGVRAGNTIYF. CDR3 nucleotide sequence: TGCGCCAGCAGCCAAGACGGGTCGGGTGTTCGTGCTGGAAACACCATATATTTT.

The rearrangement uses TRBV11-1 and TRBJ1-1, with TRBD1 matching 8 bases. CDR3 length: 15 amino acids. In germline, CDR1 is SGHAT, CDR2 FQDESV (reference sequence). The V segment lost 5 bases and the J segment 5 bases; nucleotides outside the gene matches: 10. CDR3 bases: TGTGCCAGCAGCGCAGACAGGGGAGGGCTTACTGAAGCTTTCTTT. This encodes CASSADRGGLTEAFF.

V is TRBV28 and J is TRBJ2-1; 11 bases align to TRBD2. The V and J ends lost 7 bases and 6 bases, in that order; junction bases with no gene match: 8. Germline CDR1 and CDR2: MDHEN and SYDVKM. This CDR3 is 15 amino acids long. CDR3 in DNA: TGTGCCAGCACGCCTAGCGGGGGGCGCAGCAATGAGCAGTTCTTC. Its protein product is CASTPSGGRSNEQFF. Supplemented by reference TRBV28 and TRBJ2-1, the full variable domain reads DVKVTQSSRYLVKRTGEKVFLECVQDMDHENMFWYRQDPGLGLRLIYFSYDVKMKEKGDIPEGYSVSREKKERFSLILESASTNQTSMYLCASTPSGGRSNEQFFGPGTRLTVL.

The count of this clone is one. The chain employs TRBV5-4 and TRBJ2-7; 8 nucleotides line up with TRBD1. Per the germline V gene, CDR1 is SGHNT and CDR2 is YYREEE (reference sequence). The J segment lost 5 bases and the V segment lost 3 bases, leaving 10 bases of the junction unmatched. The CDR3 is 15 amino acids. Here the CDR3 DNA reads TGTGCCAGCAGCTCACCTCAACAGGGGGAAGACGAGCAGTACTTC. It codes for CASSSPQQGEDEQYF.

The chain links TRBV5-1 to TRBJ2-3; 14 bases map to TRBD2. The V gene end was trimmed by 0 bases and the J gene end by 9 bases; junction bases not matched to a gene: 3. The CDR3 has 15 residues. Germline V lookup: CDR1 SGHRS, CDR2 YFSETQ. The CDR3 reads CASSLAGLAGETQYF. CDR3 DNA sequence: TGCGCCAGCAGCTTGGCGGGACTAGCGGGGGAGACGCAGTATTTT.

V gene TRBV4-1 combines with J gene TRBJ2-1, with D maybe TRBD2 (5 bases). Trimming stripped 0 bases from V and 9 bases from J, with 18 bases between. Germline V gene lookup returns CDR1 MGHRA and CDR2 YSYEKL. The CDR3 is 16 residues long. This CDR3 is CASSQDVSSTRIEQFF. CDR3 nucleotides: TGCGCCAGCAGCCAAGATGTGTCTAGCACCCGGATTGAGCAGTTCTTC.

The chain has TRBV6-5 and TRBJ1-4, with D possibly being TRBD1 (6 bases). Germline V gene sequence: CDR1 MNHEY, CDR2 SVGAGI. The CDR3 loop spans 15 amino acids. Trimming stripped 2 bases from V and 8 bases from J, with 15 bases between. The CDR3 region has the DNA TGTGCCAGCAGTTACGGTACAGGGTTGCGGGAAAAACTGTTTTTT. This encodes CASSYGTGLREKLFF.

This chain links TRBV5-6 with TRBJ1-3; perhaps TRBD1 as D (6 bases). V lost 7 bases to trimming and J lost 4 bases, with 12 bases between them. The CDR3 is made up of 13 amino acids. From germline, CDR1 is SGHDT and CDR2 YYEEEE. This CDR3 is CASGKQGGNTIYF. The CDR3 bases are TGTGCCAGCGGGAAACAGGGAGGAAACACCATATATTTT.

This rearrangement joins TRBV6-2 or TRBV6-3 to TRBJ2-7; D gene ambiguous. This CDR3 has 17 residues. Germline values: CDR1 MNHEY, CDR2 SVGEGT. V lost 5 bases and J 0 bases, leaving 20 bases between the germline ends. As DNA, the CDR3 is TGTGCCAGCAGTATATCCGGTGCAGGCTATATCTCCTACGAGCAGTACTTC. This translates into CASSISGAGYISYEQYF.

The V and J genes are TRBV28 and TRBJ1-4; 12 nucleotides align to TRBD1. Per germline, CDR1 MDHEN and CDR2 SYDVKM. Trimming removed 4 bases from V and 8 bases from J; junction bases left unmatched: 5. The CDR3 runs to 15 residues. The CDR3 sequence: CASSSGTGGKEKLFF. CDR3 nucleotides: TGTGCCAGCAGTTCTGGGACAGGGGGCAAGGAAAAACTGTTTTTT. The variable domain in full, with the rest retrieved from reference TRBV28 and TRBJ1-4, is DVKVTQSSRYLVKRTGEKVFLECVQDMDHENMFWYRQDPGLGLRLIYFSYDVKMKEKGDIPEGYSVSREKKERFSLILESASTNQTSMYLCASSSGTGGKEKLFFGSGTQLSVL.

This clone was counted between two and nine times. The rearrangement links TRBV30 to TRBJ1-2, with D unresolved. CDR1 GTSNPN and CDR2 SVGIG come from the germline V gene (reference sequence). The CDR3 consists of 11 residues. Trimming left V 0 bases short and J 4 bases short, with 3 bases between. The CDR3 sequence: CAWSVAYGYTF. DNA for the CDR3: TGTGCCTGGAGTGTAGCCTATGGCTACACCTTC.

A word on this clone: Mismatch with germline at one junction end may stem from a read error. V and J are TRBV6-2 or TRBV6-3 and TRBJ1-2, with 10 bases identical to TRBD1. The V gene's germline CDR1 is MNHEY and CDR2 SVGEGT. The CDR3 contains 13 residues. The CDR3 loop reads CASSYSPRDRGLF. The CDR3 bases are TGTGCCAGCAGTTACTCCCCCCGGGACAGGGGCCTCTTC.

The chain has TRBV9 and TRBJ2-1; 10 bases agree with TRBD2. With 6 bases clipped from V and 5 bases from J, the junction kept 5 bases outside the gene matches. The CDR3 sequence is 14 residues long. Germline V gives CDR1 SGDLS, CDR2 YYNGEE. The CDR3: CASNSGGVNNEQFF. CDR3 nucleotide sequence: TGTGCCAGCAACAGCGGGGGGGTAAACAATGAGCAGTTCTTC. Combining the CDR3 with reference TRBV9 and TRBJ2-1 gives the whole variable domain DSGVTQTPKHLITATGQRVTLRCSPRSGDLSVYWYQQSLDQGLQFLIQYYNGEERAKGNILERFSAQQFPDLHSELNLSSLELGDSALYFCASNSGGVNNEQFFGPGTRLTVL.

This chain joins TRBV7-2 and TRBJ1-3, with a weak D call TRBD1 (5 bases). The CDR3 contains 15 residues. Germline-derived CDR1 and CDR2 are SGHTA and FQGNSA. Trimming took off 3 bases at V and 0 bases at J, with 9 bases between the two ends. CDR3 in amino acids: CASSFSRGSGNTIYF. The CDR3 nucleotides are TGTGCCAGCAGCTTTTCTAGGGGCTCTGGAAACACCATATATTTT.